This TCR beta chain was sequenced in a study of blood T cell repertoires in COVID-19. The overall study: Nucleic acid was either cDNA or gDNA, and it came from T cells, B-cell-depleted T cells, or PBMCs.

Clinical history reported by participants formed the basis on which cohorts were assigned. Per the study methods: Reference gene primer amplification gave nucleated cell count estimates. Clones were read by immunoSEQ multiplex PCR, and TCRdb kept only the in-frame ones, dropping some. That table supplies the V and J calls and clone size; D and trimming were determined from the DNA. This sample carries roughly 260,000 clones, around 90% of them seen once, and the ten largest clones take roughly 6%. As to this clone: Other nucleotide sequences from this sample produce the same CDR3.

The V and J ends lost 0 bases and 8 bases respectively, with 8 bases between them. Germline CDR1 reads LNHNV; CDR2 reads YYDKDF (reference sequence). The CDR3 contains 14 residues. The genes are TRBV15 and TRBJ1-6; D not certain. This sequence originates from a woman aged 25 to 39 with acute COVID-19. The sample taken for sequencing was PBMCs or T cells enriched from blood (not recorded which). CDR3: CATSRDFGDSPLHF. The CDR3, as DNA: TGTGCCACCAGCAGAGATTTCGGGGATTCACCCCTCCACTTT.